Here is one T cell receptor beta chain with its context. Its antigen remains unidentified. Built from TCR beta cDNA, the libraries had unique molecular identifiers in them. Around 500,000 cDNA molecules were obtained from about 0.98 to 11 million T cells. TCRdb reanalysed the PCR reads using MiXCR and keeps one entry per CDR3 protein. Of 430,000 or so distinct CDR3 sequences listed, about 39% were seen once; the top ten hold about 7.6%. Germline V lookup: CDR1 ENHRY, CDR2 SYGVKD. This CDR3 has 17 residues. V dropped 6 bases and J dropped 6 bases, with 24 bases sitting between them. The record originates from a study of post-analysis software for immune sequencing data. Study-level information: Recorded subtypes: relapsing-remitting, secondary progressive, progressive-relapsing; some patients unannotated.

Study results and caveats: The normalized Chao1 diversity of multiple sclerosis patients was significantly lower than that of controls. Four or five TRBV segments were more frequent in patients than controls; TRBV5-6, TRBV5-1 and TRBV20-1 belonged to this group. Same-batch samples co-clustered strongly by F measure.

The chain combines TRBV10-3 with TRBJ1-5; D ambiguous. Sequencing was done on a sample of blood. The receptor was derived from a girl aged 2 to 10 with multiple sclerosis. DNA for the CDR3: TGTGCCATCAGGCCGCGTGCACCGCAAGCAACCGGTCAGCCCCAGCATTTT. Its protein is CAIRPRAPQATGQPQHF.